This paragraph covers one TCR beta chain sequence. This clonotype was observed a few times. Its antigen is currently not known. No quality values exist for individual bases; no much larger clone is one base distant. This record comes from a study of early T cells in non-severe SARS-CoV-2 infection (dated by TCRdb to the early 2020s). With regard to the full study: Because TCR sequencing relied on bulk RNA taken from unsorted whole blood, pairing of alpha and beta chains was not possible.

The library was made by 5' RACE. The listed sequencing device is NextSeq 500. To correct for sequencing error and PCR bias, the TCR library protocol tagged individual cDNA molecules with unique molecular identifiers. TCR alpha and beta chains were both sequenced, and the abundances of alpha and beta sequences in each sample were closely correlated with each other. On the authors' methods: V gene, J gene and CDR3 annotation of TCR sequences was performed with Decombinator V4. Expanded TCRs were defined as changing significantly between any two time points under a Poisson model with p below 0.0001. Abundances of TCRs were expressed as counts per million after normalisation to the total number of TCRs sequenced in each sample. TRAV1-2 paired with TRAJ12, TRAJ20 or TRAJ33 defined MAIT TCRs, while TRAV10 paired with TRAJ18 defined iNKT TCRs. VDJdb, accessed 1 November 2021, was searched for CMV, EBV and SARS-CoV-2 annotated TCRs, with TCRs annotated for multiple antigens excluded. Clones were called with MiXCR by TCRdb after fastp trimmed the public reads at Q25, and only in-frame beta chains were retained. Under each unique CDR3 protein, matching rows form one entry showing the most common genes and DNA. The V and J calls here are based on TCRdb, not the publication. The sample has about 64,000 distinct CDR3 sequences on record, about 11% of them singletons. The ten largest clones take up roughly 3% of the sample.

Overall study outcomes, separate from this receptor: Matching against VDJdb was skewed toward anti-spike CD8 responses, likely underestimated virus-specific expansions, and missed private and CD4 specificities.

A case-control design nested within a healthcare worker cohort in London, UK, was used, with weekly nasopharyngeal swab PCR tests and blood sampling performed. Healthcare workers were recruited between 23 and 31 March 2020, during the week of the UK lockdown, and were followed weekly for up to roughly 16 weeks. V is pared back by 7 bases and J by 4 bases, with 11 bases lying between the germline termini. The CDR3 starts with the cysteine, ends with the phenylalanine, and has 14 residues. CDR3 DNA only is kept here, 42 bases in frame from base 1. From the germline V gene, CDR1 is SNHLY and CDR2 is FYNNEI.

The TCR comes from an adult who was a healthcare worker with PCR-confirmed SARS-CoV-2 infection or an uninfected control (not recorded which). The chain uses TRBV2 and TRBJ2-6; confidence is insufficient to name the D gene. The input for sequencing was whole blood, taken at baseline. The CDR3 region has the sequence CASNWVSGANVLTF. The nucleotides are TGTGCCAGCAATTGGGTCTCAGGGGCCAACGTCCTGACTTTC.